Listed below are T cell receptor beta chains from one sample, sequenced in a study of PD-L1 blockade in urothelial cancer. The protocol was immunoSEQ multiplex PCR, while the TCRdb copy is restricted to in-frame clones and leaves out a portion. This table holds 100,000 or so clones, around 93% found once. This specimen consisted of PBMCs, obtained around atezolizumab (anti-PD-L1) treatment. The receptors here all came from a woman of 80 years or more with urothelial cancer. The CDR3 runs from the conserved cysteine through the conserved F or W. D genes are given only for firm matches. Clone size, where shown, is once, few, many, or a class for clones that have expanded.

-	TRBV5-4	TRBJ1-5	-	CASSPGGLGSNQPQHF	TGTGCCAGCAGCCCTGGAGGGCTTGGAAGCAATCAGCCCCAGCATTTT
-	TRBV7-7	TRBJ2-1	-	CASSLAGGEQFF	TGTGCCAGCAGCTTAGCAGGGGGAGAGCAGTTCTTC
-	TRBV5-1	TRBJ2-1	-	CASREHSSSNEQFF	TGCGCCAGCAGAGAACACTCTAGCTCCAATGAGCAGTTCTTC
-	TRBV21-1	TRBJ2-7	-	CASSKVDRAYEQYF	TGTGCCAGCAGCAAAGTTGACAGAGCCTACGAGCAGTACTTC
-	TRBV4-1	TRBJ2-7	-	CASSLQDNYEQYF	TGCGCCAGCAGCCTCCAGGACAACTACGAGCAGTACTTC
TRBD1	TRBV4-2	TRBJ1-2	few	CASSHDQGQGRGGYTF	TGTGCCAGCAGCCACGACCAGGGACAGGGTAGAGGTGGCTACACCTTC
TRBD2	TRBV6-5	TRBJ2-2	-	CASSYFSGPTGELFF	TGTGCCAGCAGTTACTTTAGCGGGCCCACCGGGGAGCTGTTTTTT
TRBD2	TRBV27	TRBJ2-7	-	CASSLGGGRNFYEQYF	TGTGCCAGCAGTTTGGGGGGGGGTCGGAACTTTTACGAGCAGTACTTC
-	TRBV19	TRBJ2-2	-	CASSHNTGELFF	TGTGCCAGTAGCCATAACACCGGGGAGCTGTTTTTT
TRBD1	TRBV11-3	TRBJ2-1	-	CASSFRGSSYNEQFF	TGTGCCAGCAGCTTCAGGGGGAGCTCCTACAATGAGCAGTTCTTC
TRBD2	TRBV7-8	TRBJ2-1	-	CASSSGQAGSGNWVRNEQFF	TGTGCCAGCAGCTCGGGGCAGGCTGGGAGCGGGAATTGGGTCCGCAATGAGCAGTTCTTC